This is a list of T cell receptor beta chains from one sample in a study of blood T cell repertoires in COVID-19. TCRdb's table, derived via immunoSEQ multiplex PCR, lists solely in-frame clones and lacks some. The sample lists about 300,000 clones; 89% were seen once. The specimen sequenced was PBMCs or T cells enriched from blood (not recorded which). The receptors shown here come from a woman between 40 and 50 years old who had recovered from COVID-19. Both conserved end residues are part of each CDR3. D genes are given only for firm matches. Some rows have no size entry. The others give once, few or many, or a class for an expanded clone.

d_call j_call clone_size v_call cdr3_nt cdr3_aa
. TRBJ1-6 . TRBV6-5 TGTGCCAGCAGTTACGGGGCATCTTCACCCCTCCACTTT CASSYGASSPLHF
. TRBJ2-1 . TRBV6-4 TGTGCCAGCAGTGACATGACGGGGAGTGAGCAGTTCTTC CASSDMTGSEQFF
TRBD1 TRBJ1-4 . TRBV9 TGTGCCAGCAGCGCTCGACAGGGTATCAATGAAAAACTGTTTTTT CASSARQGINEKLFF
TRBD1 TRBJ2-1 . TRBV29-1 TGCAGCGTTGCAGACAGGGGGCGTGGGGACAATGAGCAGTTCTTC CSVADRGRGDNEQFF
TRBD1 TRBJ1-2 . TRBV19 TGTGCCTCCCAAGGCCCTGGGACAGTTTCCAACTATGGCTACACCTTC CASQGPGTVSNYGYTF
. TRBJ2-5 . TRBV5-1 TGCGCCAGCAGCTTGGGTGGGGGAGGAGAGACCCAGTACTTC CASSLGGGGETQYF
TRBD2 TRBJ2-3 . TRBV4-3 TGCGCCAGCAGCCAAGATACACGGACTAGAGCCACAGATACGCAGTATTTT CASSQDTRTRATDTQYF
TRBD2 TRBJ2-7 . TRBV7-9 TGTGCCAGCAGCACCGACGTCGGGGGGGCCTACGAGCAGTACTTC CASSTDVGGAYEQYF
TRBD1 TRBJ2-1 . TRBV24-1 TGTGCCACCAGCGCCGGGGGGACAGGGGGCAATGAGCAGTTCTTC CATSAGGTGGNEQFF
TRBD1 TRBJ1-5 few TRBV27 TGTGCCAGCAGCCGGACAGGGAGCAATCAGCCCCAGCATTTT CASSRTGSNQPQHF
. TRBJ1-6 . TRBV5-4 TGTGCCAGCAGCTCCCCGGGACAAAGCTCACCCCTCCACTTT CASSSPGQSSPLHF
. TRBJ1-6 . TRBV5-1 TGCGCCAGCACGCCAGTAGACAGCCGAAATTCACCCCTCCACTTT CASTPVDSRNSPLHF
TRBD1 TRBJ1-2 . TRBV5-1 TGCGCCAGCAGCATCCCGCGGGACAGGGGGCGCTCCTATGGCTACACCTTC CASSIPRDRGRSYGYTF
TRBD2 TRBJ2-1 . TRBV24-1 TGTGCCACCAGTGAACGGCTAGCGGGAGTCTATGAGCAGTTCTTC CATSERLAGVYEQFF
TRBD1 TRBJ2-7 few TRBV3-1/TRBV3-2 TGTGCCAGCAGCCCTACAGGGGAGTACGAGCAGTACTTC CASSPTGEYEQYF